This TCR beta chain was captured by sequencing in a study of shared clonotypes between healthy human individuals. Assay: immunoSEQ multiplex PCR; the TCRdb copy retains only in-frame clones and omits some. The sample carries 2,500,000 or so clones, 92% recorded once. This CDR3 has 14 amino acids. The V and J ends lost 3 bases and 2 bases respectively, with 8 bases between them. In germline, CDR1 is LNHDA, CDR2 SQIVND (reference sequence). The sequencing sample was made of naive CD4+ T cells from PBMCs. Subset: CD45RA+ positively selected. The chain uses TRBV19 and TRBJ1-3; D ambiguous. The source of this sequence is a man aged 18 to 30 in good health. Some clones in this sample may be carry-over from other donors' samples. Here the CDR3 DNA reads TGTGCCAGTAGTATCTACGGTACTGGAAACACCATATATTTT. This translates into CASSIYGTGNTIYF.